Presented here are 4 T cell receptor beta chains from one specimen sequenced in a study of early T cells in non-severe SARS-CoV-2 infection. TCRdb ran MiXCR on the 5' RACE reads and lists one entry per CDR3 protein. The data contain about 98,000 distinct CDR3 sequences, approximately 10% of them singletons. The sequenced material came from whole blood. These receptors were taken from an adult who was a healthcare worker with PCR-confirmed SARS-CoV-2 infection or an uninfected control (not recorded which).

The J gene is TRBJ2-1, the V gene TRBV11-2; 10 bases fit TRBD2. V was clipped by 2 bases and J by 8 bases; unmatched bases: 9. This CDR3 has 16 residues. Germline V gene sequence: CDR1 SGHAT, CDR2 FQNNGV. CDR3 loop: CASSLRIAGGWDEQFF. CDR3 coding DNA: TGTGCCAGCAGCTTAAGAATAGCGGGGGGCTGGGATGAGCAGTTCTTC. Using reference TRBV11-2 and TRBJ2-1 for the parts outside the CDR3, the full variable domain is EAGVAQSPRYKIIEKRQSVAFWCNPISGHATLYWYQQILGQGPKLLIQFQNNGVVDDSQLPKDRFSAERLKGVDSTLKIQPAKLEDSAVYLCASSLRIAGGWDEQFFGPGTRLTVL.

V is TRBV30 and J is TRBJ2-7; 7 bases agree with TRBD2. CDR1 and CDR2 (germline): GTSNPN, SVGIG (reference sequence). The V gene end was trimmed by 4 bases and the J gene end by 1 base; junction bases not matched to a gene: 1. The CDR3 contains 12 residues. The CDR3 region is CAWTSGSYEQYF. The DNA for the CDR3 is TGTGCCTGGACTAGCGGATCCTACGAGCAGTACTTC.

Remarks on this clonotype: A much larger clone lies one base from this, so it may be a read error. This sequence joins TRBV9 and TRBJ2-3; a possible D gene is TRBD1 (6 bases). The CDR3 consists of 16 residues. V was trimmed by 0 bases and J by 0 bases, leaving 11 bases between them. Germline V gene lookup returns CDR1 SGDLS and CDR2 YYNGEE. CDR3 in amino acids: CASSVGAGVSTDTQYF. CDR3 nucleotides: TGTGCCAGCAGCGTAGGGGCAGGGGTGAGCACAGATACGCAGTATTTT.

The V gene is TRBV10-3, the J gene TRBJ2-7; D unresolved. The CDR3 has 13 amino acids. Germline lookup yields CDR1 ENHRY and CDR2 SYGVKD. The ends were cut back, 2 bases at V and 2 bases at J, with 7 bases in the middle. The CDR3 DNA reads TGTGCCATCAGTGAGAATCATCCCTACGAGCAGTACTTC. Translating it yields CAISENHPYEQYF.